This T cell receptor beta chain came from a study of radiotherapy plus CTLA-4 blockade in lung cancer. About the study: Among all patients, roughly 19% showed objective responses, while 30% to 35% had disease control.

The ends lost 4 bases at V and 1 base at J; junction bases unmatched: 6. CDR1 is ENHRY, CDR2 SYGVKD, per germline. This CDR3 spans 16 amino acids. TCRdb's copy holds only in-frame clones and misses some; the assay was immunoSEQ multiplex PCR. The table has roughly 98,000 clones, over 75% seen once. The sample in question was peripheral blood, obtained from a patient treated with radiotherapy plus ipilimumab. This TCR derives from a human donor with non-small cell lung cancer that progressed on radiotherapy plus ipilimumab. This chain links TRBV10-3 with TRBJ2-3; 9 nucleotides agree with TRBD1. CDR3 region: CAISVGQGTGTDTQYF. CDR3 coding DNA: TGTGCCATCAGTGTCGGACAGGGGACCGGCACAGATACGCAGTATTTT.